What follows are 27 T cell receptor beta chains derived from one specimen sequenced in a study of tumor T cells in aggressive B-cell lymphoma. Here immunoSEQ multiplex PCR was the method, and the copy in TCRdb shows in-frame clones only, minus some. Of about 2,800 clones detected, approximately 90% appear once; the ten largest clones hold around 3.6%. What was sequenced was tumor tissue. The source is an adult with diffuse large B cell lymphoma.

In DNA form, the CDR3 reads TGTGCCAGCAGCTTAGGGGGCTACACAGATACGCAGTATTTT. This sequence encodes CASSLGGYTDTQYF. The chain uses TRBV7-6 and TRBJ2-3; TRBD1 is a possible D gene (5 bases). V lost 1 base, J lost 2 bases, and 7 bases lay in between. The CDR3 is 14 amino acids. CDR1 and CDR2 from the germline V gene are SGHVS and FNYEAQ. Full variable domain (missing parts from reference TRBV7-6 and TRBJ2-3): GAGVSQSPRYKVTKRGQDVALRCDPISGHVSLYWYRQALGQGPEFLTYFNYEAQQDKSGLPNDRFSAERPEGSISTLTIQRTEQRDSAMYRCASSLGGYTDTQYFGPGTRLTVL.

J is TRBJ1-3 and V is TRBV6-6; D uncertain. The CDR3 runs to 14 residues. V was shortened by 2 bases and J by 4 bases, with 9 bases between the two germline ends. CDR1 and CDR2 from the germline V gene are MNHNY and SVGAGI (reference sequence). CDR3: CASSYGSGGNTIYF. The CDR3 DNA is TGTGCCAGCAGTTACGGTAGCGGGGGAAACACCATATATTTT.

J is TRBJ2-7 and V is TRBV28; a weak D match, TRBD1 (6 bases). This CDR3 region has 13 residues. The germline gives CDR1 MDHEN, CDR2 SYDVKM. V was clipped by 4 bases and J by 2 bases, with 9 bases between them. The CDR3 bases are TGTGCCAGCAGTTGGGGACAACCCTACGAGCAGTACTTC. Translated: CASSWGQPYEQYF.

V is TRBV27 and J is TRBJ1-6; 7 nucleotides match TRBD1. Germline CDR1 reads MNHEY; CDR2 reads SMNVEV (reference sequence). There are 15 residues in the CDR3. Trimming at V came to 6 bases and at J to 10 bases, leaving 12 bases not matched to a gene. CDR3 coding DNA: TGTGCCAGCAGGCGTCCGTCGGGACAGAACTCACCCCTCCACTTT. This translates into CASRRPSGQNSPLHF.

The J gene is TRBJ2-5, the V gene TRBV27, with 9 bases lining up with TRBD2. CDR1 and CDR2 from the germline V gene are MNHEY and SMNVEV (reference sequence). CDR3 length equals 15 residues. After removal of 8 bases from V and 3 bases from J, the junction contained 10 bases not matched to a gene. The CDR3 protein is CASGLAGEVEETQYF. The CDR3 nucleotides are TGTGCCAGCGGGTTAGCGGGAGAGGTGGAAGAGACCCAGTACTTC.

The chain is built from TRBV7-2 and TRBJ1-1, with D possibly being TRBD1 (6 bases). V shed 4 bases and J shed 4 bases, with 19 bases lying between them. CDR3 length: 16 residues. Per the germline V gene, CDR1 is SGHTA and CDR2 is FQGNSA. CDR3 coding DNA: TGTGCCAGCAGCTCGGCTCTCAGGGTAGGGGGCACTGAAGCTTTCTTT. The encoded protein is CASSSALRVGGTEAFF.

The chain recombines TRBV5-4 with TRBJ2-1, with D possibly being TRBD2 (6 bases). From germline, CDR1 is SGHNT and CDR2 YYREEE (reference sequence). V lost 3 bases to trimming and J lost 9 bases, with 10 bases between them. This CDR3 comprises 12 residues. Here the CDR3 reads CASSSPGGEQFF. The CDR3 nucleotides read TGTGCCAGCAGCTCCCCCGGGGGTGAGCAGTTCTTC.

The chain is built from TRBV4-1 and TRBJ2-1; 8 nucleotides align to TRBD1. The CDR3 has 15 residues. Germline CDR1 is MGHRA and CDR2 is YSYEKL. The junction had 3 bases not matched to a gene; V was cut back by 4 bases and J by 1 base. The CDR3: CASSLRDRSYNEQFF. The CDR3 DNA reads as TGCGCCAGCAGCCTTCGGGACAGGTCCTACAATGAGCAGTTCTTC.

The CDR3 DNA follows: TGTGCCAGCAGCCCGGACAGGGAATTCACTGAAGCTTTCTTT. The encoded protein is CASSPDREFTEAFF. The genes are TRBV14 and TRBJ1-1; 8 positions agree with TRBD1. The CDR3 is 14 residues long. Germline-derived CDR1 and CDR2 are SGHDN and FVKESK. V dropped 4 bases and J dropped 4; count of bases not matched to a gene: 5.

This clone was found once. The chain has TRBV4-1 and TRBJ2-1; possibly TRBD1 for D (5 bases). This CDR3 has 12 residues. Deletions cut 4 bases from V and 9 bases from J, with 10 bases between. Per the germline V gene, CDR1 is MGHRA and CDR2 is YSYEKL. CDR3 amino acids: CASSRRVSEQFF. The CDR3 DNA reads as TGCGCCAGCAGCCGCAGGGTGTCTGAGCAGTTCTTC.

The rearrangement links TRBV7-2 to TRBJ2-5; TRBD2 might be the D (5 bases). V lost 5 bases to trimming and J lost 11 bases, with 18 bases between them. The CDR3 is 13 amino acids. Germline V gives CDR1 SGHTA, CDR2 FQGNSA. In DNA, the CDR3 is TGTGCCAGCAGCCAGTGGGTTACTGGGGAGCAGTACTTC. Translating it yields CASSQWVTGEQYF.

The chain is built from TRBV30 and TRBJ2-7, with 8 bases that match TRBD1. This CDR3 has 14 amino acids. Germline CDR1 and CDR2: GTSNPN and SVGIG (reference sequence). J lost 0 bases, V lost 4 bases, and 5 bases had no gene match. Here the CDR3 DNA reads TGTGCCTGGAAGGCAGGGGGCATCTCCTACGAGCAGTACTTC. Protein sequence: CAWKAGGISYEQYF.

The J gene is TRBJ2-5, the V gene TRBV4-1, with D perhaps TRBD1 (5 bases). CDR3 size: 14 residues. Germline V gene sequence: CDR1 MGHRA, CDR2 YSYEKL. Trimming removed 3 bases at V and 0 bases at J, with 8 bases between. CDR3 nucleotides: TGCGCCAGCAGCCAGACAGAGAACCAAGAGACCCAGTACTTC. Its protein product is CASSQTENQETQYF.

V is TRBV4-2 and J is TRBJ2-7, with D perhaps matching TRBD2 (5 bases). This CDR3 region has 15 residues. Trimming shortened V by 2 bases and J by 5 bases, and 16 bases separated the two germline ends. CDR1 is LGHNA and CDR2 is YNFKEQ in the germline V gene. CDR3 DNA: TGTGCCAGCAGCCAACCAAATGGCGGGTTCCACGAGCAGTACTTC. Its protein is CASSQPNGGFHEQYF.

In the case of this clone: Other DNA sequences from this sample encode an identical CDR3 as well. The chain is built from TRBV7-9 and TRBJ2-7; D uncertain. Trimming took off 5 bases at V and 5 bases at J, with 13 bases between the two ends. CDR1 is SEHNR, CDR2 FQNEAQ, per germline (reference sequence). The CDR3 contains 13 residues. The CDR3 DNA is TGTGCCAGCAGCACCCTCGGCGGAGACGAGCAGTACTTC. This gives the protein CASSTLGGDEQYF.

V gene TRBV7-3 combines with J gene TRBJ2-3; maybe TRBD2 (7 bases). Trimming took 2 bases from V and 4 from J, leaving 13 bases between them. In germline, CDR1 is SGHTA, CDR2 FQGTGA. This CDR3 contains 15 residues. The CDR3 DNA follows: TGTGCCAGCAGCTTATTAGGGGGGGCCTCAGATACGCAGTATTTT. Translating gives CASSLLGGASDTQYF.

This rearrangement joins TRBV29-1 to TRBJ2-5; 8 positions agree with TRBD2. Germline CDR1 and CDR2: SQVTM and ANQGSEA. With V trimmed by 7 bases and J by 2 bases, 3 bases remained unmatched. The CDR3 totals 12 residues. As DNA, the CDR3 is TGCAGCGCCGGGAGGGTTCAAGAGACCCAGTACTTC. This codes for CSAGRVQETQYF.

This clone was recorded a few times. The chain joins TRBV28 to TRBJ2-2; D perhaps matches TRBD2 (5 bases). The germline CDR1 and CDR2 sequences are MDHEN and SYDVKM. CDR3 length: 14 amino acids. V dropped 7 bases and J dropped 3 bases, with 12 bases sitting between them. CDR3 sequence: CASTLAGDTGELFF. DNA for the CDR3: TGTGCCAGCACCCTCGCCGGGGACACCGGGGAGCTGTTTTTT.

This rearrangement joins TRBV4-1 to TRBJ2-5; TRBD1 is a possible D gene (6 bases). The J call may be incorrect, as the DNA end agrees better with TRBJ2-7. CDR3 length: 14 residues. Germline values: CDR1 MGHRA, CDR2 YSYEKL. CDR3 nucleotide sequence: TGCGCCAGCAGCCAAAGGCAGGGGATCTACGAGCAGTACTTC. Translation gives CASSQRQGIYEQYF.

J is TRBJ1-5 and V is TRBV19; D gene uncertain. V shed 4 bases and J shed 10 bases, with 20 bases lying between them. The germline gives CDR1 LNHDA, CDR2 SQIVND (reference sequence). The length of the CDR3 is 15 residues. In DNA, the CDR3 is TGTGCCAGTAGTACTCCTCGGACTGTGCTTCAACCCCAGCATTTT. Residues: CASSTPRTVLQPQHF.

This clone was observed a few times. The rearrangement joins TRBV28 to TRBJ2-7; 7 nucleotides align to TRBD2. V gave up 6 bases and J gave up 0 bases; unmatched junction bases: 11. The germline gives CDR1 MDHEN, CDR2 SYDVKM. This CDR3 is 16 amino acids long. This CDR3 is CASSTPRDYPSYEQYF. In DNA, the CDR3 is TGTGCCAGCAGCACCCCAAGGGACTATCCCTCCTACGAGCAGTACTTC.

In regard to this clone: Additional DNA sequences in this sample encode the identical CDR3. The chain joins TRBV11-1 to TRBJ1-6; 9 bases are shared with TRBD1. The CDR3 has 14 amino acids. V trimming: 7 bases; J trimming: 7 bases; junction bases outside the gene matches: 5. CDR1 is SGHAT, CDR2 FQDESV, per germline (reference sequence). The CDR3 DNA is TGTGCCAGCACGGGGACAGGGAGAAATTCACCCCTCCACTTT. Protein: CASTGTGRNSPLHF.

Turning to this clone: An end of the junction differs from the germline gene, which may be a read error. The gene calls are TRBV9 and TRBJ2-3; 7 positions match TRBD2. The CDR3 is 16 residues long. The V gene's germline CDR1 is SGDLS and CDR2 YYNGEE. In DNA, the CDR3 is TGTGCCAACAGCGTAGAATCTAGCGGTTACACAGATACGCAGTATTTT. Translation: CANSVESSGYTDTQYF.

This clone has just a few counts. The rearrangement joins TRBV5-1 to TRBJ2-6; D unresolved. The CDR3 spans 14 residues. Germline-derived CDR1 and CDR2 are SGHRS and YFSETQ. The V and J ends lost 3 bases and 0 bases respectively, with 4 bases between them. The CDR3, as DNA: TGCGCCAGCAGCTCAAACTCTGGGGCCAACGTCCTGACTTTC. Translated: CASSSNSGANVLTF.

This clone was picked up one time. The DNA of the CDR3 is TGTGCCAGCAGTGAAGCCGGGACAGCTAGGAACACTGAAGCTTTCTTT. It yields the protein CASSEAGTARNTEAFF. This chain connects TRBV6-1 to TRBJ1-1; TRBD1 matches at 7 bases. CDR1 and CDR2 (germline): MNHNS, SASEGT. CDR3 size: 16 residues. The J segment lost 1 base and the V segment lost 0 bases, leaving 5 bases of the junction unmatched.

The chain links TRBV6-1 to TRBJ1-2; 8 bases agree with TRBD1. J was trimmed by 3 bases and V by 5 bases; bases with no gene match: 5. Looked up from germline, CDR1 is MNHNS and CDR2 is SASEGT. CDR3 length equals 14 residues. The DNA of the CDR3 is TGTGCCAGCAGTTCATACAGGGGGGACTATGGCTACACCTTC. Translation: CASSSYRGDYGYTF.

The V and J genes are TRBV30 and TRBJ1-4, with D uncertain. Trimming took 1 base from V and 4 from J, leaving 10 bases between them. Germline V lookup: CDR1 GTSNPN, CDR2 SVGIG (reference sequence). The CDR3 sequence is 14 residues long. The CDR3 nucleotides are TGTGCCTGGAGTGGGTCGTACGGTAATGAAAAACTGTTTTTT. Translated, it gives CAWSGSYGNEKLFF.